What follows is one T cell receptor (beta chain) and its context. The antigen is not known. The sample has other DNA sequences that encode this CDR3 too. These data originate in a study of siplizumab effects on memory and regulatory T cells. Study conclusions and caveats: Alloreactive sequences whose origin lay in unstimulated CD4+ memory cells were significantly reduced by siplizumab. A minor share of alloreactive clones matched unstimulated subsets.

V lost 3 bases, J lost 4 bases, and 9 bases lay in between. The CDR3 contains 13 residues. The germline gives CDR1 SSHAT, CDR2 FNYEAQ (reference sequence). The protocol was immunoSEQ multiplex PCR, while the TCRdb copy is restricted to in-frame clones and leaves out a portion. The sample records tens of thousands of clones, about 96% being singletons. Sequenced: naive CD8+ T cells sorted from blood. This clonotype originated in a human donor in good health. The chain combines TRBV7-7 with TRBJ2-5; D remains unclear. The CDR3: CASSFVTGETQYF. CDR3 DNA: TGTGCCAGCAGCTTTGTGACGGGAGAGACCCAGTACTTC.